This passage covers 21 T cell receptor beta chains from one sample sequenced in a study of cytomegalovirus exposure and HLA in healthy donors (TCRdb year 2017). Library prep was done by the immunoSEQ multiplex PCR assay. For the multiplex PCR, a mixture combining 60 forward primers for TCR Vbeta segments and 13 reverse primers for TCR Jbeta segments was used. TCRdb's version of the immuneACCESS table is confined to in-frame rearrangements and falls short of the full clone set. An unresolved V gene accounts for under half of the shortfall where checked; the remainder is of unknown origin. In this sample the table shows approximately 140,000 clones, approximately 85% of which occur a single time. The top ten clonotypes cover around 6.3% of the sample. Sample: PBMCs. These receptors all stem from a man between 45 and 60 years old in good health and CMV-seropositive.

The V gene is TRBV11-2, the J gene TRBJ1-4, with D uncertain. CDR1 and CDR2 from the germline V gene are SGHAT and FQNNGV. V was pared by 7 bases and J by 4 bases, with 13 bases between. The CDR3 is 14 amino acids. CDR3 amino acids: CASTARRNNEKLFF. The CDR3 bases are TGTGCCAGCACCGCCCGGCGGAATAATGAAAAACTGTTTTTT.

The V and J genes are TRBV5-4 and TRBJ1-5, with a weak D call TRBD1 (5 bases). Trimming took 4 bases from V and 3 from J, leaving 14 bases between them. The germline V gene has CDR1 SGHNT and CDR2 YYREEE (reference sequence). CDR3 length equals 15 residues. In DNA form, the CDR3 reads TGTGCCAGCAGCCTGGACAAGGGGCCCAATCAGCCCCAGCATTTT. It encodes CASSLDKGPNQPQHF. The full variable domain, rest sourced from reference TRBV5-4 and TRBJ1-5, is ETGVTQSPTHLIKTRGQQVTLRCSSQSGHNTVSWYQQALGQGPQFIFQYYREEENGRGNFPPRFSGLQFPNYSSELNVNALELDDSALYLCASSLDKGPNQPQHFGDGTRLSIL.

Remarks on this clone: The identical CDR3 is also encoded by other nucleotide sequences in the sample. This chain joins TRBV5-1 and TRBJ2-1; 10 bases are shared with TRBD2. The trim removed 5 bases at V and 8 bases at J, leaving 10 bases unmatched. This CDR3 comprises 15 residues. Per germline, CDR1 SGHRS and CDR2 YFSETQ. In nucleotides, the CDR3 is TGCGCCAGCAGTGGGAGGGGGCTAGCGGGAGATGAGCAGTTCTTC. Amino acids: CASSGRGLAGDEQFF.

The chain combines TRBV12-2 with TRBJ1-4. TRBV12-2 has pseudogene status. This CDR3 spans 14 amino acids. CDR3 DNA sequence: TGTGCAAGTCGCGATGGAGGGCCAGGTGAAAAACTGTTTTTT. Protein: CASRDGGPGEKLFF.

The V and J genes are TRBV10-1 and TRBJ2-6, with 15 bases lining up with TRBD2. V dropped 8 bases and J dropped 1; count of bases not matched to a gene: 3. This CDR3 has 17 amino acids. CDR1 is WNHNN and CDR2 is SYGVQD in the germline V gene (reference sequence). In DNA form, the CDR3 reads TGCGCCAGCCCCGGGACTAGCGGGAGGTCTGGGGCCAACGTCCTGACTTTC. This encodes CASPGTSGRSGANVLTF.

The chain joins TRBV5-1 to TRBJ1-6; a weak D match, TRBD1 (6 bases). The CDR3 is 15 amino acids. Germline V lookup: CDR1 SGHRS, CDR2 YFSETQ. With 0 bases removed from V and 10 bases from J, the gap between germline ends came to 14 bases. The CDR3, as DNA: TGCGCCAGCAGCTTGGGGGCTAACAGGGAGTCACCCCTCCACTTT. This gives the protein CASSLGANRESPLHF.

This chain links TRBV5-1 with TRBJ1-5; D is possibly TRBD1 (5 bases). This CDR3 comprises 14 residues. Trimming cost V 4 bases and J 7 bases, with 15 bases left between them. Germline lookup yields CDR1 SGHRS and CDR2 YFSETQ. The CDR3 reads CASSPTVLGQPQHF. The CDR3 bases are TGCGCCAGCAGCCCGACAGTTTTAGGGCAGCCCCAGCATTTT.

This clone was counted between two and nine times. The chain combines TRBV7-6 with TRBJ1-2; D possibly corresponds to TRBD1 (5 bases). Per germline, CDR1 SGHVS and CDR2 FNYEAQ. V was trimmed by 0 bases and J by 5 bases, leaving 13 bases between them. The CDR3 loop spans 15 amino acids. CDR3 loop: CASSLAGGGYYGYTF. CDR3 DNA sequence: TGTGCCAGCAGCTTAGCGGGGGGAGGCTATTATGGCTACACCTTC.

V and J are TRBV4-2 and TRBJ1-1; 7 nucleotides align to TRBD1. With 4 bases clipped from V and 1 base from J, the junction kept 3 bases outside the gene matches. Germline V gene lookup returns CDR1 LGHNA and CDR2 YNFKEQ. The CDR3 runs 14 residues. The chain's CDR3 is CASSPRQGNTEAFF. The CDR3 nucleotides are TGTGCCAGCAGCCCCCGACAGGGGAACACTGAAGCTTTCTTT.

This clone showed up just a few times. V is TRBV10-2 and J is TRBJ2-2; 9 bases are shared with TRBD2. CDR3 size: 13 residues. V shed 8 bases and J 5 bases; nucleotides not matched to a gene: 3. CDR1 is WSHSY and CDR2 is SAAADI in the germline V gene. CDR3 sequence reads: CASGAGGTGELFF. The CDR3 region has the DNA TGCGCCAGCGGGGCGGGAGGGACCGGGGAGCTGTTTTTT.

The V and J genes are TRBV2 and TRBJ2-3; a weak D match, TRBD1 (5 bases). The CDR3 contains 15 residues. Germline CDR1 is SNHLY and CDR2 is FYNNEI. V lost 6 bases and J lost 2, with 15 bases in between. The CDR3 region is CASRRQMHTTDTQYF. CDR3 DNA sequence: TGTGCCAGCAGGCGACAGATGCACACCACAGATACGCAGTATTTT.

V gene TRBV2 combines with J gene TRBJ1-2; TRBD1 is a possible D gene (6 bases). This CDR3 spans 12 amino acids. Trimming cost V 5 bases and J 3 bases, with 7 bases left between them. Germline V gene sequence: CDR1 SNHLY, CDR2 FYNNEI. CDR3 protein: CASSNRDYGYTF. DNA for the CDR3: TGTGCCAGCAGTAACAGGGACTATGGCTACACCTTC.

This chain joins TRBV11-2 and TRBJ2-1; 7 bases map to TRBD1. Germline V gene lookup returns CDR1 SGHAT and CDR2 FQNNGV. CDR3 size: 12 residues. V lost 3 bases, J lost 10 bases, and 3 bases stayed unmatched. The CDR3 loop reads CASSLSDREQFF. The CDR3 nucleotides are TGTGCCAGCAGCTTGTCGGACAGGGAGCAGTTCTTC. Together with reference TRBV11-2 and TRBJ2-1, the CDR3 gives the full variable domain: EAGVAQSPRYKIIEKRQSVAFWCNPISGHATLYWYQQILGQGPKLLIQFQNNGVVDDSQLPKDRFSAERLKGVDSTLKIQPAKLEDSAVYLCASSLSDREQFFGPGTRLTVL.

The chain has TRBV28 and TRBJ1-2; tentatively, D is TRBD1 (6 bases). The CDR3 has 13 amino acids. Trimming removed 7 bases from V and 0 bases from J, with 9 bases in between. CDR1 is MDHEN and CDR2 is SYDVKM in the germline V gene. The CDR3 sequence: CASTRDTNYGYTF. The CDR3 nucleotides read TGTGCCAGCACCAGGGACACTAACTATGGCTACACCTTC.

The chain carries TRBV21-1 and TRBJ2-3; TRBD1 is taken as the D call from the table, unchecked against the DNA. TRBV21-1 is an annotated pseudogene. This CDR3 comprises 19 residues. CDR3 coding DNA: TGTGCCAGCAGCAATCTTAGGGGTGGCCAGCTGTCTAGCACAGATACGCAGTATTTT. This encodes CASSNLRGGQLSSTDTQYF.

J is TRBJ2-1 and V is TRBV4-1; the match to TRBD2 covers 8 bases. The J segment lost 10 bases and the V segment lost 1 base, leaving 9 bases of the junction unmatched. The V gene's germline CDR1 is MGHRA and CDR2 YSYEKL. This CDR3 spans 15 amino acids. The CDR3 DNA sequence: TGCGCCAGCAGCCAAGTGGACCGGGAGGGCCGGGAGCAGTTCTTC. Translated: CASSQVDREGREQFF.

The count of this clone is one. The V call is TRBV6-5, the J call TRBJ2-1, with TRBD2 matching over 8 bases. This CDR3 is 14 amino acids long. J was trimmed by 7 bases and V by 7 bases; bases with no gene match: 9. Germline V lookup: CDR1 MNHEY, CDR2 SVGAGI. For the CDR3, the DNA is TGTGCCAGCACCAGCGGGAGACGGCGAAATGAGCAGTTCTTC. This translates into CASTSGRRRNEQFF.

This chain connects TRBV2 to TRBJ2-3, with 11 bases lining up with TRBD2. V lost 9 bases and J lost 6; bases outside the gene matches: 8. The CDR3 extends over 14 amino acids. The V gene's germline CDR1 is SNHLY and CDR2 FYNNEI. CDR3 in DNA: TGTGCCAGAGCACTAGCGGGAGACGCCGATACGCAGTATTTT. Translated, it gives CARALAGDADTQYF.

The CDR3 bases are TGTGCCAGCAGTGAATGGGCGGGAGGCGGAGATACGCAGTATTTT. Amino acids: CASSEWAGGGDTQYF. This chain uses TRBV6-1 with TRBJ2-3, with 8 bases that match TRBD2. The CDR3 loop spans 15 amino acids. Per germline, CDR1 MNHNS and CDR2 SASEGT. The ends lost 2 bases at V and 5 bases at J; junction bases unmatched: 6.

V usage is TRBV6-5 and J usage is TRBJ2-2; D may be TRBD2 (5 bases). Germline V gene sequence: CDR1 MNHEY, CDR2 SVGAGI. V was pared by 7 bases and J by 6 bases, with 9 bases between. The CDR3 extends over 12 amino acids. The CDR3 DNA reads TGTGCCAGCAAAATCGGGGCCGGGGAGCTGTTTTTT. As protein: CASKIGAGELFF.

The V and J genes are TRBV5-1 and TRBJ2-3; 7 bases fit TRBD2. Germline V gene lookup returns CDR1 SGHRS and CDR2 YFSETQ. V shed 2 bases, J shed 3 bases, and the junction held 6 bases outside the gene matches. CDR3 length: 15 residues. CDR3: CASSFSSGITDTQYF. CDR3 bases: TGCGCCAGCAGCTTTTCTAGCGGAATAACAGATACGCAGTATTTT.